This TCR beta chain was sequenced in a study of response to subunit inactivated influenza vaccine. TCRdb re-analysed the RT-PCR reads in MiXCR, keeping a single row per CDR3 protein. This table has under 500,000 distinct CDR3 sequences, approximately 10% appearing once. CDR3 length: 14 amino acids. Per the germline V gene, CDR1 is SGHTA and CDR2 is FQGTGA. Trimming removed 4 bases at V and 1 base at J, with 8 bases between. Overall study results and limits: Only a handful of new T cells, the authors suggested, are recruited with each seasonal influenza vaccination.

Regarding this clonotype: Its cognate antigen is unknown.

This sequence was found in a man aged 50-59 years who received an inactivated influenza vaccine. The sequences come from PBMCs from blood, collected roughly 6 weeks after vaccination. The chain is built from TRBV7-3 and TRBJ2-1; possibly TRBD1 for D (5 bases). CDR3: CASSSTASYNEQFF. The CDR3 coding sequence is TGTGCCAGCAGCTCGACAGCGTCCTACAATGAGCAGTTCTTC.